Described below is a single T cell receptor (beta chain) sequence and its context. Its antigen is unidentified. Germline V lookup: CDR1 LGHNA, CDR2 YNFKEQ. The CDR3 has 16 residues. V shed 2 bases, J shed 2 bases, and the junction held 4 bases outside the gene matches. The authors ran a second PCR of roughly 6 to 12 cycles using a sample-barcoded 5' primer and a J-beta primer mix. Each CDR3 protein is one row after TCRdb ran MiXCR on the 5' RACE reads. In the table there are some 760,000 distinct CDR3 sequences, around 25% of which are singletons. This sample was taken from a study of blood T cells in healthy people across ages. Study-wide results and limits: With naive T cell percentage, TCR beta diversity showed a strong correlation.

This sample also belongs to another study, concerning T cells of mothers and their children.

The source is a boy between 10 and 17 years old in good health. The V and J genes are TRBV4-2 and TRBJ2-3, with 10 positions matching TRBD2. Sequencing was carried out using blood. CDR3 in amino acids: CASSQPSGGATDTQYF. CDR3 DNA sequence: TGTGCCAGCAGCCAACCTAGCGGGGGCGCCACAGATACGCAGTATTTT.